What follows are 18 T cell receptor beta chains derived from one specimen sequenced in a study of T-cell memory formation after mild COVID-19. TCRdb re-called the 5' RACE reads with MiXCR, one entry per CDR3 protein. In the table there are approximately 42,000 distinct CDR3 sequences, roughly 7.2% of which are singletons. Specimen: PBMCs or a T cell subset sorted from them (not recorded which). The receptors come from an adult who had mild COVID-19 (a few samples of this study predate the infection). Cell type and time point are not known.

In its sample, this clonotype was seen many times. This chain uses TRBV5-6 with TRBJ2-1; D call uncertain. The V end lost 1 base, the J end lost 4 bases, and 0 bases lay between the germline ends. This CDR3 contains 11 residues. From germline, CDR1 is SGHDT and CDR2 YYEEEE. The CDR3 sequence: CASSLYNEQFF. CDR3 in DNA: TGTGCCAGCAGCTTGTACAATGAGCAGTTCTTC.

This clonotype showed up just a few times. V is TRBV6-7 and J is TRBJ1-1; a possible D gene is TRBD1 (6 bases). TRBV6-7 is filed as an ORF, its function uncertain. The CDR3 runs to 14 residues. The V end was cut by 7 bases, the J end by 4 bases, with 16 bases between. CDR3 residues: CASNTGRRFTEAFF. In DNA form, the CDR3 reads TGTGCCAGCAATACAGGGAGGCGTTTCACTGAAGCTTTCTTT.

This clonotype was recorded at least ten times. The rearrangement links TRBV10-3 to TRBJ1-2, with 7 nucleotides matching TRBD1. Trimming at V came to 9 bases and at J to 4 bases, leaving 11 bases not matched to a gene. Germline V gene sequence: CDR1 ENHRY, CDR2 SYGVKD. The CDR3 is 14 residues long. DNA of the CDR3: TGTGCCATATTGGGACAGAGTGACTTCTATGGCTACACCTTC. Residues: CAILGQSDFYGYTF.

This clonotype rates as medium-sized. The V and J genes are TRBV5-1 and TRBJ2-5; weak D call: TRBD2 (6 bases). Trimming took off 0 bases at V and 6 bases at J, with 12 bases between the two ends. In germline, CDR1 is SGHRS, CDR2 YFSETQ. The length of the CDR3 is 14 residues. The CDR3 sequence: CASSLDPGVKTQYF. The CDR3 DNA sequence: TGCGCCAGCAGCTTGGATCCGGGGGTGAAGACCCAGTACTTC.

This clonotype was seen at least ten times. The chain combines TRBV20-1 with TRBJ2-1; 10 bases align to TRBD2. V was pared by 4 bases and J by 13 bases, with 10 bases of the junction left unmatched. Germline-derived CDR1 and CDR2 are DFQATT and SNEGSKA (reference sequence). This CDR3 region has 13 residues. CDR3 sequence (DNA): TGCAGTGCTACCCGTGAGCGGGGGGGCCTCCAGTTCTTC. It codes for CSATRERGGLQFF.

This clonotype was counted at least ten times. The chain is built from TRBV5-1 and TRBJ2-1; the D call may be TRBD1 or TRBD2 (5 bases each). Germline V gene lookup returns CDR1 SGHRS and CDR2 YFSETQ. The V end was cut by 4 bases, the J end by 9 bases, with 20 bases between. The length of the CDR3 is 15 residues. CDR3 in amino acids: CASSLSGPTGREQFF. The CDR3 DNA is TGCGCCAGCAGCCTCTCGGGGCCCACCGGACGTGAGCAGTTCTTC.

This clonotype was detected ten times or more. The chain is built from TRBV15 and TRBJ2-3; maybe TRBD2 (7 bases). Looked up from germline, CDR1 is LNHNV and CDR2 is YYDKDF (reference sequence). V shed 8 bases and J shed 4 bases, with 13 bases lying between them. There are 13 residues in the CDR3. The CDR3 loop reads CATGGRGSDTQYF. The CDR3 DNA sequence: TGTGCCACCGGGGGGCGGGGGTCAGATACGCAGTATTTT.

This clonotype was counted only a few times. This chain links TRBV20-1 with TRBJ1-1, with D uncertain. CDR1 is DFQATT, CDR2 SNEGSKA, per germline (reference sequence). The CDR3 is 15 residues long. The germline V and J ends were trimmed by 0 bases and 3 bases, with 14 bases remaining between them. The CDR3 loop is CSARDLARYDTEAFF. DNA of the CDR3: TGCAGTGCTAGAGATCTTGCCCGGTACGACACTGAAGCTTTCTTT.

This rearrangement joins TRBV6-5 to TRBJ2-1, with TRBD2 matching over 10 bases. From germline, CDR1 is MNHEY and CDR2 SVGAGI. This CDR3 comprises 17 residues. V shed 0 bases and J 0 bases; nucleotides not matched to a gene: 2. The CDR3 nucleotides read TGTGCCAGCAGTTACTCGGCTAGCGGGAGCTCCTACAATGAGCAGTTCTTC. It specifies CASSYSASGSSYNEQFF.

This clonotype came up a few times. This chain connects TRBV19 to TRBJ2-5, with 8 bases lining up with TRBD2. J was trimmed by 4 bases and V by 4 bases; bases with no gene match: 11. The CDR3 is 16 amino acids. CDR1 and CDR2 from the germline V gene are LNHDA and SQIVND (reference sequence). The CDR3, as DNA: TGTGCCAGTAGTACCCGGGGTAGCGGGAAAGGAGAGACCCAGTACTTC. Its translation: CASSTRGSGKGETQYF.

CDR3 nucleotide sequence: TGCGCCAGCAGCGGGGGGGGAATCACCGGTGATAATGAGCAGTTCTTC. It yields the protein CASSGGGITGDNEQFF. The gene calls are TRBV5-1 and TRBJ2-1, with 7 nucleotides matching TRBD2. The germline V gene has CDR1 SGHRS and CDR2 YFSETQ. The V segment lost 4 bases and the J segment 7 bases; nucleotides outside the gene matches: 14. CDR3 length: 16 amino acids.

The CDR3 region has the DNA TGCGCCAGCAGCCAAGAACTAGCGGGAAAAGAGACCCAGTACTTC. As protein: CASSQELAGKETQYF. The V gene is TRBV4-1, the J gene TRBJ2-5; 10 bases line up with TRBD2. The CDR3 consists of 15 residues. Germline V gene sequence: CDR1 MGHRA, CDR2 YSYEKL. V lost 0 bases, J lost 3 bases, and 1 base stayed unmatched.

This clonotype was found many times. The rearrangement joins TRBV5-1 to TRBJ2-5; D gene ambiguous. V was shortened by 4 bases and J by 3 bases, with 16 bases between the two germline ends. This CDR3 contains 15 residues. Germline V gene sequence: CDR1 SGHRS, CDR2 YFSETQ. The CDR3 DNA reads TGCGCCAGCAGCCGCCTCCGATCCTCGGAAGAGACCCAGTACTTC. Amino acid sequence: CASSRLRSSEETQYF.

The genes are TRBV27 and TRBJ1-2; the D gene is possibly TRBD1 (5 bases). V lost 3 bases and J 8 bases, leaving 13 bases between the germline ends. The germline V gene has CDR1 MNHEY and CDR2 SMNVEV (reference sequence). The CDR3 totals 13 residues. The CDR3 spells CASSFPGRTGYTF. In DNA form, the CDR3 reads TGTGCCAGCAGTTTCCCAGGGAGGACGGGCTACACCTTC.

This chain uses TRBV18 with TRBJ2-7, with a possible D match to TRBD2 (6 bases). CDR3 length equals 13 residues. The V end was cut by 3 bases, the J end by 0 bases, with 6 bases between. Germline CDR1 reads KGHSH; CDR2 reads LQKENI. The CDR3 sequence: CASSPTSSYEQYF. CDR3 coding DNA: TGTGCCAGCTCACCGACTAGCTCCTACGAGCAGTACTTC.

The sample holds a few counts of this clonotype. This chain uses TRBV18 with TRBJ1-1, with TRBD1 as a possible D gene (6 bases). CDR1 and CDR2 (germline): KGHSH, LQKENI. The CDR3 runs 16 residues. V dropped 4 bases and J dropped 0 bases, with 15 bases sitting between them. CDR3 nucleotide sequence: TGTGCCAGCTCACTCACAACTACAGGGATGAACACTGAAGCTTTCTTT. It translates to CASSLTTTGMNTEAFF.

CDR3 sequence (DNA): TGTGCCAGCAGTTACCCACGACTGGGACTAGCGGGGGGGCAGGGCGGTGAGCAGTTCTTC. It codes for CASSYPRLGLAGGQGGEQFF. V is TRBV6-6 and J is TRBJ2-1, with 16 bases lining up with TRBD2. The germline V gene has CDR1 MNHNY and CDR2 SVGAGI (reference sequence). This CDR3 has 20 amino acids. Losses at the gene ends were 2 bases for V and 9 bases for J; bases not matched to a gene: 16.

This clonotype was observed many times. CDR3 bases: TGTGCCAGCATTGGGGACTATGGCTACACCTTC. Translating gives CASIGDYGYTF. The J gene is TRBJ1-2, the V gene TRBV5-6; D gene unclear. The CDR3 has 11 amino acids. Germline CDR1 is SGHDT and CDR2 is YYEEEE. Deletions cut 6 bases from V and 3 bases from J, with 6 bases between. The full variable domain, with the rest looked up from reference TRBV5-6 and TRBJ1-2, is DAGVTQSPTHLIKTRGQQVTLRCSPKSGHDTVSWYQQALGQGPQFIFQYYEEEERQRGNFPDRFSGHQFPNYSSELNVNALLLGDSALYLCASIGDYGYTFGSGTRLTVV.